The entry that follows covers one T cell receptor beta chain sequence. Its matching antigen is unknown. TCRdb ran MiXCR on the 5' RACE reads and lists one entry per CDR3 protein. The sample carries some 37,000 distinct CDR3 sequences, 18% recorded once. Whole-study results and caveats: Greatest tumor Treg TCR overlap was with tumor naive CD4+ cells. Larger-cohort validation covered only one TCR beta V-J rearrangement. The TCR gene usage of tumor memory CD4+ T cells clustered together with blood and lymph node memory CD4+ cells and with lymph node naive CD4+ cells.

Naive CD4+ T cells were purified with Tregs depleted by CD25. V lost 6 bases, J lost 4 bases, and 9 bases stayed unmatched. This CDR3 is 15 amino acids long. Germline CDR1 MNHNS, CDR2 SASEGT. V and J are TRBV6-1 and TRBJ1-3; TRBD1 agrees at 7 bases. Sequences were obtained from naive CD4+ T cells sorted from a lymph node. Sample subset: naive CD4+ T cells, CD4+CD45RA+CD25-. The receptor's source is a female donor with breast cancer. Here the CDR3 reads CASRVTGALGNTIYF. The CDR3 DNA reads TGTGCCAGCAGAGTAACAGGGGCCCTCGGAAACACCATATATTTT.